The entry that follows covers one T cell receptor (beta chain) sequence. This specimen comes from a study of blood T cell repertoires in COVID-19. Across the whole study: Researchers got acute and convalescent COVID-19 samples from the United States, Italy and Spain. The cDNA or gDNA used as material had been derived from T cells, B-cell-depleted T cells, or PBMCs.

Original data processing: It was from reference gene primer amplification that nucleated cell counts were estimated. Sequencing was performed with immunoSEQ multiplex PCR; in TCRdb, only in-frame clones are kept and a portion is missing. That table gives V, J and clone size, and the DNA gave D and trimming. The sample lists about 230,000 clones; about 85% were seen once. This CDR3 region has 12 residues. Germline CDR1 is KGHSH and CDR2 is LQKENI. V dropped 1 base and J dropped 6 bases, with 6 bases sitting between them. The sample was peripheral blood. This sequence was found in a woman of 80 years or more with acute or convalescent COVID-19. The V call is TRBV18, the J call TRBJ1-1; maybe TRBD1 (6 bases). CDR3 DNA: TGTGCCAGCTCACCACAGGGGGCTGAAGCTTTCTTT. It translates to CASSPQGAEAFF.